A selection of T cell receptor beta chains follows, all from one sample in a study of cytomegalovirus exposure and HLA in healthy donors. Libraries were prepared by immunoSEQ multiplex PCR; TCRdb keeps only in-frame clonotypes and omits some of them. Counted here are approximately 130,000 clones, around 73% occurring once; the ten biggest clones make up around 1.2%. Sequencing was done on a sample of PBMCs. These receptors all stem from a man aged 45-60 years in good health and CMV-seronegative. The CDR3 runs from the conserved cysteine through the conserved F or W. The D gene is left open where the match is weak.

j_call: TRBJ2-5; v_call: TRBV5-4; d_call: -; cdr3_aa: CASSLNEGVGGTQYF
j_call: TRBJ2-3; v_call: TRBV7-9; d_call: -; cdr3_aa: CASSFLLRTDITDTQYF
j_call: TRBJ1-4; v_call: TRBV29-1; d_call: TRBD1; cdr3_aa: CSVSGTAGGENEKLFF
j_call: TRBJ2-3; v_call: TRBV7-8; d_call: -; cdr3_aa: CASSTYSGSWTDTQYF
j_call: TRBJ2-7; v_call: TRBV5-6; d_call: -; cdr3_aa: CASSLRVGAEQYF
j_call: TRBJ2-3; v_call: TRBV7-2; d_call: TRBD2; cdr3_aa: CASSRTSGRAGDTQYF
j_call: TRBJ2-1; v_call: TRBV9; d_call: TRBD2; cdr3_aa: CASSVSGNSQFF
j_call: TRBJ2-2; v_call: TRBV11-2; d_call: -; cdr3_aa: CASSFFRGVRNTGELFF
j_call: TRBJ1-5; v_call: TRBV2; d_call: TRBD1; cdr3_aa: CASSTGVRGQPQHF
j_call: TRBJ2-7; v_call: TRBV6-5; d_call: TRBD1; cdr3_aa: CASSYWDRPYEQYF
j_call: TRBJ2-7; v_call: TRBV6-5; d_call: TRBD1; cdr3_aa: CASSSGTGAREQYF
j_call: TRBJ2-7; v_call: TRBV6-4; d_call: -; cdr3_aa: CASSDVVLASYEQYF
j_call: TRBJ2-4; v_call: TRBV7-9; d_call: -; cdr3_aa: CASSLASGTIQYF
j_call: TRBJ2-1; v_call: TRBV27; d_call: TRBD2; cdr3_aa: CASRPGLAGGREQFF
j_call: TRBJ2-5; v_call: TRBV6-1; d_call: -; cdr3_aa: CASSERRGYQETQYF
j_call: TRBJ2-1; v_call: TRBV30; d_call: -; cdr3_aa: CAWSGLFKEQFF
j_call: TRBJ2-1; v_call: TRBV18; d_call: TRBD1; cdr3_aa: CASSPQGAIYNEQFF
j_call: TRBJ2-5; v_call: TRBV7-3; d_call: TRBD2; cdr3_aa: CASSQTSGRAGTQYF
j_call: TRBJ2-3; v_call: TRBV7-9; d_call: -; cdr3_aa: CASSPSGTPSTDTQYF
j_call: TRBJ1-1; v_call: TRBV6-1; d_call: -; cdr3_aa: CASSEAPGSGGGEAFF
j_call: TRBJ1-1; v_call: TRBV6-5; d_call: -; cdr3_aa: CASSYSGGETEAFF
j_call: TRBJ1-2; v_call: TRBV6-1; d_call: -; cdr3_aa: CASSERVDHSNYGYTF
j_call: TRBJ2-3; v_call: TRBV7-9; d_call: TRBD2; cdr3_aa: CASSSGLAGEDTQYF
j_call: TRBJ2-5; v_call: TRBV5-1; d_call: -; cdr3_aa: CASSWDTTQETQYF
j_call: TRBJ2-1; v_call: TRBV5-1; d_call: TRBD2; cdr3_aa: CASSQAGTSGSDEQFF
j_call: TRBJ1-1; v_call: TRBV5-1; d_call: -; cdr3_aa: CASSFGNTEAFF
j_call: TRBJ1-3; v_call: TRBV28; d_call: -; cdr3_aa: CASSLGGNTIYF
j_call: TRBJ2-3; v_call: TRBV5-4; d_call: -; cdr3_aa: CASRAASTDTQYF
j_call: TRBJ2-7; v_call: TRBV2; d_call: -; cdr3_aa: CASYLQGESSYEQYF
j_call: TRBJ2-3; v_call: TRBV28; d_call: -; cdr3_aa: CASSLLFAGSTDTQYF
j_call: TRBJ1-1; v_call: TRBV28; d_call: -; cdr3_aa: CASSLLGTMNTEAFF
j_call: TRBJ2-2; v_call: TRBV5-1; d_call: -; cdr3_aa: CASRESAGNTGELFF
j_call: TRBJ2-5; v_call: TRBV29-1; d_call: TRBD2; cdr3_aa: CSLAGGQQTQYF
j_call: TRBJ2-5; v_call: TRBV5-4; d_call: -; cdr3_aa: CASSFNTRQETQYF
j_call: TRBJ2-5; v_call: TRBV6-5; d_call: -; cdr3_aa: CASSYSTGELQETQYF
j_call: TRBJ2-2; v_call: TRBV10-1; d_call: -; cdr3_aa: CASSAHHSDAGELFF
j_call: TRBJ2-7; v_call: TRBV10-3; d_call: -; cdr3_aa: CATGSGSQGGEQYF
j_call: TRBJ2-5; v_call: TRBV29-1; d_call: -; cdr3_aa: CSGDGGGETQYF
j_call: TRBJ2-5; v_call: TRBV27; d_call: -; cdr3_aa: CASYTSVRGEQYF
j_call: TRBJ1-1; v_call: TRBV5-1; d_call: TRBD1; cdr3_aa: CASSLVGQNYLNTEAFF
j_call: TRBJ2-7; v_call: TRBV28; d_call: -; cdr3_aa: CASSQALGGSYEQYF
j_call: TRBJ2-7; v_call: TRBV28; d_call: TRBD2; cdr3_aa: CASSLGGRSEQYF
j_call: TRBJ2-7; v_call: TRBV18; d_call: -; cdr3_aa: CASSPSGEQYF